This TCR beta chain was retrieved from a study of beta chain features in type 1 diabetes. Study-wide results and caveats: Cells with high TCR expression could be over-represented when cDNA is sequenced. Researchers report that Type 1 diabetes patients had moderately but significantly shorter TCRB CDR3s across all four CD4+ subsets.

CDR1 GTSNPN and CDR2 SVGIG come from the germline V gene (reference sequence). This CDR3 spans 13 amino acids. Trimming pared 4 bases from V and 6 bases from J, leaving 15 bases between. Expressed TCRB transcripts were sequenced after all isolated RNA was converted to cDNA. Clones were read by immunoSEQ multiplex PCR, and TCRdb kept only the in-frame ones, dropping some. The repertoire includes approximately 130,000 clones, 17% of them detected once, and 2% to 3% sits in the top ten. In regard to this clone: Its target is unknown.

This chain links TRBV30 with TRBJ1-1; a weak D match, TRBD1 (6 bases). Specimen: central memory CD4+ T cells from blood. The receptor's source is a man aged 18-30 years with type 1 diabetes. CDR3 region: CAWTVGGQSEAFF. In DNA, the CDR3 is TGTGCCTGGACCGTAGGTGGACAGTCTGAAGCTTTCTTT.